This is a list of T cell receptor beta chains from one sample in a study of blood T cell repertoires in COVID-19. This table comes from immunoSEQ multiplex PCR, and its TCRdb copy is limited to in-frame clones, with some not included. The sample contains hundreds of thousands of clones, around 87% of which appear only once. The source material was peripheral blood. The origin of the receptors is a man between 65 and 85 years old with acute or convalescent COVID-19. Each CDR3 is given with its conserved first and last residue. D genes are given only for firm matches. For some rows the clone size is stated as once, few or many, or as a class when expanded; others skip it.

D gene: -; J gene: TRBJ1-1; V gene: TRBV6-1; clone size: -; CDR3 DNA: TGTGCCAGCAGTGAACTCCGCAGGGTGAACACTGAAGCTTTCTTT; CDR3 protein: CASSELRRVNTEAFF
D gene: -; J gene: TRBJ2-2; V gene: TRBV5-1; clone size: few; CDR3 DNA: TGCGCCAGCAGCTTGGGAGTAACAGGGCTCAACACCGGGGAGCTGTTTTTT; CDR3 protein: CASSLGVTGLNTGELFF
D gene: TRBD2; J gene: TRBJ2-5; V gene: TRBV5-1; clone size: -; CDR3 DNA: TGCGCCAGCAGCTTCTACTCGCGACTAGCGGGAGGGGGAGGGAAGACCCAGTACTTC; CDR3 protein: CASSFYSRLAGGGGKTQYF
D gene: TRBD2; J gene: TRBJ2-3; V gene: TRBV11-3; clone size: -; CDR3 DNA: TGTGCCAGCAGCCCGGGACTAGCGTTAACAGATACGCAGTATTTT; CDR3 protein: CASSPGLALTDTQYF
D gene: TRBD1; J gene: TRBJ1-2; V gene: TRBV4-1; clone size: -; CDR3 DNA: TGCGCCAGCAGCCTAGGGACAGGGAGTTTTGGTTCCTATGGCTACACCTTC; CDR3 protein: CASSLGTGSFGSYGYTF
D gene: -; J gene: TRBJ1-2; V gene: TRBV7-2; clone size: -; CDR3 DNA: TGTGCCAGCAGCTTAATTAGGACAGACTATGGCTACACCTTC; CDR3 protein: CASSLIRTDYGYTF
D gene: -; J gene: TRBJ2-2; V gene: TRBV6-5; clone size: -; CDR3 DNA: TGTGCCAGCAGTTCTGGCCGGGAGCTGTTTTTT; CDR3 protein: CASSSGRELFF
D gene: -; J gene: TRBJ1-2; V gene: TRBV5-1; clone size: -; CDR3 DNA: TGCGCCAGCAGCTTGTTGGGAGGTTCTGACTATGGCTACACCTTC; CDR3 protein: CASSLLGGSDYGYTF
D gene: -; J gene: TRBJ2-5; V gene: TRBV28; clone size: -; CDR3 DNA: TGTGCCAGCAGTGGTAGTAGTCGTCGCGAGACCCAGTACTTC; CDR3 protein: CASSGSSRRETQYF
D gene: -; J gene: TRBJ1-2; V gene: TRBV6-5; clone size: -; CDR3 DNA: TGTGCCACAAGGGGGGGGCTGGACGGCTACACCTTC; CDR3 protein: CATRGGLDGYTF
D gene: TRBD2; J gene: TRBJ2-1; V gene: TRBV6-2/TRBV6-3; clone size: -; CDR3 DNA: TGTGCCAGCAGCCGCCCTACTAGCGGGAGGGTTAGCTCCTACAATGAGCAGTTCTTC; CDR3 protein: CASSRPTSGRVSSYNEQFF
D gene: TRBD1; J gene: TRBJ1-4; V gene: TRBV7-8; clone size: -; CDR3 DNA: TGTGCCAGCAGCCCCCGGGGACAGGAGAATGAAAAACTGTTTTTT; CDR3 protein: CASSPRGQENEKLFF
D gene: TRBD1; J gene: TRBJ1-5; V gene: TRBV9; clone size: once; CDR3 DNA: TGTGCCAGCAGCGTAGGAGGGAGCAGGGGGCAGCCCCAGCATTTT; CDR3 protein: CASSVGGSRGQPQHF
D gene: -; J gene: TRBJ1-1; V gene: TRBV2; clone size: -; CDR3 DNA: TGTGCCAGCAGGCAGGGACACGCTACTGAAGCTTTCTTT; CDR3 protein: CASRQGHATEAFF
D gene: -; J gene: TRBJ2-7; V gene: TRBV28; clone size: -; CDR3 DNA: TGTGCCAGCAGCTCTACAGGGGACTTCGAGCAGTACTTC; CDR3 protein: CASSSTGDFEQYF
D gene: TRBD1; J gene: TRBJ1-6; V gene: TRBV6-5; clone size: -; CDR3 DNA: TGTGCCAGCAGTTACACCGGGACAGGCGGGTCACCCCTCCACTTT; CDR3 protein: CASSYTGTGGSPLHF
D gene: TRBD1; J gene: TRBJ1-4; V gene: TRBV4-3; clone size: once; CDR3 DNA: TGCGCCAGCAGCCAAGAGACAGGGCTGAAACTGTTTTTT; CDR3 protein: CASSQETGLKLFF